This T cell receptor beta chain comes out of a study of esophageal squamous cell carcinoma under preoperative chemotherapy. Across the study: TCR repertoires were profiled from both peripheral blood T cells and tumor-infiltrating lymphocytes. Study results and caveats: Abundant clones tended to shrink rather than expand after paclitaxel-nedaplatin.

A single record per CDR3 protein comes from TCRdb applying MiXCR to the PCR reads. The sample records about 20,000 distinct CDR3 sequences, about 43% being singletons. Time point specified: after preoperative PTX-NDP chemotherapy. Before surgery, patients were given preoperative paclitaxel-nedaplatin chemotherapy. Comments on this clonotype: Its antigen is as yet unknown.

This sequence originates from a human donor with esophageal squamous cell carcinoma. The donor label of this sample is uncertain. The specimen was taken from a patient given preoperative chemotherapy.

This CDR3 reads CASSSHNYEQYF. CDR3 coding DNA: TGTGCCAGCAGTTCACACAACTACGAGCAGTACTTC. The chain joins TRBV6-5 to TRBJ2-1, with unresolved D. Judging by the DNA end, TRBJ2-7 fits better; the J call may be wrong. The CDR3 loop spans 12 amino acids. Germline values: CDR1 MNHEY, CDR2 SVGAGI.